This paragraph reports one T cell receptor beta chain. Original handling: For nucleated cells, counts were estimated from reference gene primer amplification. TCRdb's copy holds only in-frame clones and misses some; the assay was immunoSEQ multiplex PCR. From that table come the V and J calls and clone size; the DNA was used to work out D and trimming. This sample has about 380,000 clones, with around nine tenths found just once. This sample is part of a study of blood T cell repertoires in COVID-19. In the study overall: T cells, B-cell-depleted T cells, or PBMCs provided the cDNA or gDNA that served as material.

Each participant's cohort was designated according to participant-reported clinical history. The CDR3 runs to 14 residues. Per the germline V gene, CDR1 is SQVTM and CDR2 is ANQGSEA. V was shortened by 4 bases and J by 1 base, with 10 bases between the two germline ends. The chain links TRBV29-1 to TRBJ2-2, with a tentative D call TRBD1 (5 bases). Material for sequencing was PBMCs or T cells enriched from blood (not recorded which). The receptor comes from a woman in her late teens or twenties who had recovered from COVID-19. CDR3 residues: CSVGGNWNTGELFF. The CDR3 DNA reads as TGCAGCGTTGGGGGCAATTGGAACACCGGGGAGCTGTTTTTT.